Each of the 21 T cell receptor beta chains below was sequenced from the same sample in a study of blood T cells in healthy people across ages. Using a J-beta primer mix together with a sample-barcoded 5' primer, a second PCR was run for roughly 7 to 12 cycles. TCRdb ran MiXCR on the 5' RACE reads and lists one entry per CDR3 protein. In the table there are 1.2 million to 1.5 million distinct CDR3 sequences, 55% to 75% of which are singletons. The material sequenced was blood. These receptor sequences come from a man aged 18-30 years in good health.

This clonotype was seen more than once but under ten times. The CDR3 here is CASSLGGLAVKDTDTQYF. The CDR3 nucleotides read TGTGCCAGCAGCTTAGGGGGACTAGCGGTTAAGGACACAGATACGCAGTATTTT. V gene TRBV7-2 combines with J gene TRBJ2-3; 11 nucleotides line up with TRBD2. CDR3 length: 18 amino acids. Germline V CDR1 and CDR2: SGHTA, FQGNSA. V was clipped by 1 base and J by 2 bases; unmatched bases: 8.

This clonotype was recorded a few times. The chain links TRBV7-9 to TRBJ2-6; no firm D call. The CDR3 runs to 19 residues. Germline values: CDR1 SEHNR, CDR2 FQNEAQ (reference sequence). Deletions cut 4 bases from V and 0 bases from J, with 19 bases between. The chain's CDR3 is CASSSSVQPPPSGANVLTF. Here the CDR3 DNA reads TGTGCCAGCAGCTCATCCGTTCAACCCCCCCCCTCTGGGGCCAACGTCCTGACTTTC.

This clonotype was counted a few times. This sequence joins TRBV27 and TRBJ2-5, with 10 bases lining up with TRBD2. Germline loops: CDR1 MNHEY, CDR2 SMNVEV (reference sequence). The CDR3 runs to 14 residues. V trimming: 2 bases; J trimming: 5 bases; junction bases outside the gene matches: 2. CDR3 region: CASSLTSGIETQYF. CDR3 in DNA: TGTGCCAGCAGTTTAACTAGCGGGATTGAGACCCAGTACTTC.

This chain links TRBV25-1 with TRBJ1-6, with unresolved D. This CDR3 is 14 amino acids long. Germline CDR1 MGHDK, CDR2 SYGVNS. V lost 10 bases and J lost 1, with 11 bases in between. The CDR3 loop reads CATQVGSYNSPLHF. The CDR3 nucleotides are TGTGCCACCCAAGTAGGGTCCTATAATTCACCCCTCCACTTT.

The rearrangement joins TRBV4-1 to TRBJ2-1; tentative D call: TRBD2 (6 bases). CDR1 is MGHRA and CDR2 is YSYEKL in the germline V gene. The V end was cut by 5 bases, the J end by 8 bases, with 13 bases between. The CDR3 contains 13 residues. The CDR3 region has the DNA TGCGCCAGCAGCTTCGGGAGAGGGGATGAGCAGTTCTTC. This translates into CASSFGRGDEQFF.

The chain employs TRBV25-1 and TRBJ1-1; the D is unclear. Germline V gene sequence: CDR1 MGHDK, CDR2 SYGVNS. The CDR3 extends over 12 amino acids. V lost 4 bases and J 7 bases, leaving 10 bases between the germline ends. The CDR3 DNA is TGTGCCAGCAGTGCGCGGCAGGTTGAAGCTTTCTTT. Its protein product is CASSARQVEAFF.

V gene TRBV27 combines with J gene TRBJ2-7; tentative D call: TRBD1 (5 bases). CDR3 length equals 14 residues. The V gene lost 3 bases and the J gene lost 6 bases, with 15 bases spanning the gap. The germline V gene encodes CDR1 MNHEY and CDR2 SMNVEV (reference sequence). CDR3 DNA: TGTGCCAGCAGTTTCCCGGGCAGGGTGGGCGAGCAGTACTTC. It encodes CASSFPGRVGEQYF.

The V gene is TRBV4-3, the J gene TRBJ2-2; D remains ambiguous. The germline V gene encodes CDR1 LGHNA and CDR2 YSLEER. CDR3 length: 13 residues. V gave up 1 base and J gave up 6 bases, with 6 bases separating them. CDR3 DNA: TGCGCCAGCAGCCAAGTAGGGTCCGGGGAGCTGTTTTTT. Protein sequence: CASSQVGSGELFF.

The V gene is TRBV3-1, the J gene TRBJ1-2; D is ambiguous. Germline values: CDR1 LGHDT, CDR2 YNNKEL (reference sequence). The length of the CDR3 is 15 residues. Trimming left V 4 bases short and J 7 bases short, with 19 bases between. DNA for the CDR3: TGTGCCAGCAGCCCCAGAGGTGACGGAAGGCGTGGCTACACCTTC. This translates into CASSPRGDGRRGYTF.

V and J are TRBV10-2 and TRBJ2-1; D not certain. The germline V and J ends were trimmed by 0 bases and 2 bases, with 8 bases remaining between them. From germline, CDR1 is WSHSY and CDR2 SAAADI. This CDR3 has 15 residues. CDR3 amino acids: CASSESPATYNEQFF. DNA of the CDR3: TGCGCCAGCAGTGAGTCCCCAGCTACCTACAATGAGCAGTTCTTC.

A single count supports this clonotype. Possible read error: a much larger clone is one base away. This chain joins TRBV4-2 and TRBJ2-5; 7 positions agree with TRBD2. CDR3 size: 14 residues. Germline CDR1 LGHNA, CDR2 YNFKEQ. The V segment lost 8 bases and the J segment 0 bases; nucleotides outside the gene matches: 6. CDR3 region: CASGGGGDQETQYF. CDR3 nucleotides: TGTGCCAGCGGCGGCGGGGGTGACCAAGAGACCCAGTACTTC.

The J gene is TRBJ2-4, the V gene TRBV7-7, with 7 nucleotides matching TRBD1. The J call may be mistaken, given a closer DNA end match to TRBJ2-5. Germline CDR1 reads SSHAT; CDR2 reads FNYEAQ (reference sequence). The length of the CDR3 is 17 residues. CDR3 sequence (DNA): TGTGCCAGCAGCTTAAACTATGGGGCAGGGGGTTCAGAGACCCAGTACTTC. The encoded protein is CASSLNYGAGGSETQYF.

CDR3 DNA sequence: TGCAGTGCTAGAGCCCGGACTAGCCGAGCTCTACTGACCTACGAGCAGTACTTC. It yields the protein CSARARTSRALLTYEQYF. V usage is TRBV20-1 and J usage is TRBJ2-7; 8 bases fit TRBD2. Losses at the gene ends were 1 base for V and 2 bases for J; bases not matched to a gene: 16. Germline values: CDR1 DFQATT, CDR2 SNEGSKA (reference sequence). The CDR3 is made up of 18 amino acids.

This clonotype was seen once. The chain employs TRBV7-9 and TRBJ2-1, with 11 bases that match TRBD2. The CDR3 runs 17 residues. From germline, CDR1 is SEHNR and CDR2 FQNEAQ (reference sequence). V lost 2 bases to trimming and J lost 11 bases; unmatched junction nucleotides: 14. The CDR3 DNA is TGTGCCAGCAGCTTACCTTCCTTGACTAGCGGGGAGGGGAAGCAGTTCTTC. Translating gives CASSLPSLTSGEGKQFF.

This clonotype was recorded at least ten times. This chain links TRBV20-1 with TRBJ2-3; D perhaps matches TRBD2 (6 bases). The CDR3 sequence is 14 residues long. V shed 5 bases and J shed 2 bases, with 14 bases lying between them. Germline V lookup: CDR1 DFQATT, CDR2 SNEGSKA (reference sequence). The CDR3 DNA reads TGCAGTGCTGTAAAACGGGACTCCACAGATACGCAGTATTTT. Encoded protein: CSAVKRDSTDTQYF.

This clonotype was counted only a few times. This chain connects TRBV2 to TRBJ1-2, with TRBD1 as a possible D gene (5 bases). Trimming took 7 bases from V and 4 from J, leaving 16 bases between them. Germline CDR1 SNHLY, CDR2 FYNNEI. This CDR3 has 14 amino acids. Here the CDR3 DNA reads TGTGCCAGCACCCTGGACCCGGGGGGCTATGGCTACACCTTC. Translated, it gives CASTLDPGGYGYTF.

V is TRBV2 and J is TRBJ1-1; D gene ambiguous. Germline V gene data show CDR1 as SNHLY and CDR2 as FYNNEI. Deletions cut 8 bases from V and 1 base from J, with 14 bases between. There are 14 residues in the CDR3. In DNA, the CDR3 is TGTGCCAGCTCCCCGCTTCGGGGGAACACTGAAGCTTTCTTT. It yields the protein CASSPLRGNTEAFF.

The chain links TRBV7-2 to TRBJ1-2; 7 bases fit TRBD1. CDR3 length: 15 residues. Looked up from germline, CDR1 is SGHTA and CDR2 is FQGNSA. With 4 bases clipped from V and 1 base from J, the junction kept 6 bases outside the gene matches. The CDR3, as DNA: TGTGCCAGCAGCTCCGAGGACAGGTTTAACTATGGCTACACCTTC. It is translated as CASSSEDRFNYGYTF.

The chain joins TRBV6-1 to TRBJ2-5, with D perhaps TRBD2 (6 bases). The CDR3 runs 17 residues. V shed 8 bases and J shed 0 bases, with 22 bases lying between them. Germline V gene lookup returns CDR1 MNHNS and CDR2 SASEGT. In DNA form, the CDR3 reads TGTGCCAGCGGGGAAAGGGGCCGGGGGAGGTACCAAGAGACCCAGTACTTC. Its translation: CASGERGRGRYQETQYF.

This clonotype was observed a single time. This rearrangement joins TRBV20-1 to TRBJ2-7; D is perhaps TRBD2 (6 bases). The CDR3 has 15 amino acids. The V end lost 5 bases, the J end lost 1 base, and 18 bases lay between the germline ends. Per germline, CDR1 DFQATT and CDR2 SNEGSKA (reference sequence). This chain's CDR3 is CSASRGSDASYEQYF. In nucleotides, the CDR3 is TGCAGTGCTTCACGGGGGTCCGATGCGTCCTACGAGCAGTACTTC.

This clonotype was picked up a small number of times. This chain links TRBV4-1 with TRBJ1-4; TRBD1 might be the D (6 bases). This CDR3 spans 13 amino acids. Germline CDR1 reads MGHRA; CDR2 reads YSYEKL. V lost 4 bases to trimming and J lost 11 bases, with 14 bases between them. The CDR3 nucleotides read TGCGCCAGCAGCCGCCGTGCAGACAGGAAACTGTTTTTT. It specifies CASSRRADRKLFF.